The clone carrying this T cell receptor beta chain was observed a handful of times. Its antigen remains unidentified. This entry belongs to a study of T-cell reconstitution after alpha-beta-depleted transplantation in children. The CDR3 consists of 16 residues. CDR1 is MNHEY and CDR2 is SVGAGI in the germline V gene. V was trimmed by 0 bases and J by 4 bases, leaving 10 bases between them. Unique molecular identifiers were incorporated into the prepared TCRbeta library. TCRdb re-derived calls from the PCR reads in MiXCR, one entry per CDR3 protein. The sample holds about 580,000 distinct CDR3 sequences, 23% seen once. The study, taken as a whole, reports: Surviving recipient T cells and thymic progenitors produced the high day-60 TCRbeta diversity seen in some patients.

This TCR was recovered from a boy under two years old who had a stem cell transplant for acute myeloid leukemia, so the T cells may come from the graft donor. This chain uses TRBV6-5 with TRBJ1-6; a possible D gene is TRBD1 (5 bases). Source: PBMCs, mostly from graft donor cells, taken 360 days after TCRalphabeta/CD19-depleted stem cell transplant. The CDR3 is CASSYSEWGYNSPLHF. Written as DNA, the CDR3 is TGTGCCAGCAGTTACTCTGAGTGGGGGTATAATTCACCCCTCCACTTT.